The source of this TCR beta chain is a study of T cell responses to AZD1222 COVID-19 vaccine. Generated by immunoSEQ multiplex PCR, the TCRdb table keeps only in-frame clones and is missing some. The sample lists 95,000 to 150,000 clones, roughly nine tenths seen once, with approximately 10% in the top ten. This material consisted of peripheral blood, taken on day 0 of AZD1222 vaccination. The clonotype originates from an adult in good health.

The CDR3 reads CASSLGLAGGTGELFF. The CDR3 nucleotides read TGTGCCAGCAGCTTAGGACTAGCGGGAGGAACCGGGGAGCTGTTTTTT. The chain links TRBV3-1 (or the pseudogene TRBV3-2) to TRBJ2-2, with 14 bases aligning to TRBD2. The germline V gene encodes CDR1 LGHDT and CDR2 YNNKEL (reference sequence). The CDR3 totals 16 residues. V trimming: 5 bases; J trimming: 5 bases; junction bases outside the gene matches: 4.